This T cell receptor (beta chain) originates from a study of cytomegalovirus exposure and HLA in healthy donors. Study-level findings and limits: Researchers reported in a later analysis that a missense DCLRE1C variant was tied to TCR beta V- and J-gene trimming.

The CDR3 has 16 amino acids. The germline V gene encodes CDR1 SGHRS and CDR2 YFSETQ. V shed 7 bases and J 0 bases; nucleotides not matched to a gene: 8. The PCR was carried out with 60 Vbeta primers and 13 Jbeta primers. Produced via immunoSEQ multiplex PCR; TCRdb's table is partial and in-frame only. The sample lists approximately 160,000 clones, 65% to 85% occurring once. In regard to this clone: What it recognizes is unknown.

This clonotype was sampled from a man aged 45-65 years in good health and CMV-seropositive. The specimen sequenced was PBMCs. The chain carries TRBV5-1 and TRBJ2-2; 8 bases are a match to TRBD2. In DNA, the CDR3 is TGCGCCAGCCGGCGGGAGGCGGGAACGAACACCGGGGAGCTGTTTTTT. Its translation: CASRREAGTNTGELFF.